The clone carrying this TCR beta chain has just a few counts. This record comes from a study of T-cell memory formation after mild COVID-19. Each CDR3 protein gets one entry after TCRdb re-called the 5' RACE reads with MiXCR. Of some 310,000 distinct CDR3 sequences in the sample, roughly 19% were seen once. The CDR3 sequence is 15 residues long. The germline V gene has CDR1 SGHRS and CDR2 YFSETQ. Trimming removed 0 bases from V and 1 base from J, with 10 bases in between. Sequencing was done on a sample of PBMCs or a T cell subset sorted from them (not recorded which). The clonotype originates from a man aged 18 to 29 who had mild COVID-19 (a few samples of this study predate the infection). Cell type and time point are not known. The rearrangement links TRBV5-1 to TRBJ2-5; the D is unclear. CDR3 residues: CASSLGLRSQETQYF. In nucleotides, the CDR3 is TGCGCCAGCAGCTTGGGATTAAGGAGCCAAGAGACCCAGTACTTC.